This T cell receptor (beta chain) stems from a study of T cell responses to AZD1222 COVID-19 vaccine. Study in general: Pooled together were second doses at about 4 or about 12 weeks.

Generated by immunoSEQ multiplex PCR, the TCRdb table keeps only in-frame clones and is missing some. The table has about 120,000 clones, approximately 86% seen once. Sample: peripheral blood, taken on day 0 of AZD1222 vaccination. This clonotype was sampled from an adult in good health.

The CDR3 bases are TGTGCCAGCAGTTTCGGGGGGAACTATGGCTACACCTTC. Translation gives CASSFGGNYGYTF. The chain combines TRBV27 with TRBJ1-2; TRBD1 is a possible D gene (5 bases). This CDR3 contains 13 residues. V was trimmed by 3 bases and J by 2 bases, leaving 7 bases between them. The germline gives CDR1 MNHEY, CDR2 SMNVEV (reference sequence).